The sequence of this TCR beta chain was determined in a study of T cells after yellow fever vaccination. In making TCR cDNA, 5'RACE template switching added a universal primer site and UMIs to it. TCRdb independently ran MiXCR on the 5' RACE reads; one entry per CDR3 protein. This sample carries some 200,000 distinct CDR3 sequences, approximately 10% of them seen once, and the ten largest clones take about 38%. Findings and caveats of the study: A secondary response was less intense yet reached its peak sooner, at day 5 versus 15. Reappearance after the booster was observed for most primary-vaccination clones (roughly 97% CD4, roughly 88% CD8).

V dropped 0 bases and J dropped 1 base, with 9 bases sitting between them. CDR3 length: 15 amino acids. Germline CDR1 LGHNA, CDR2 YNFKEQ. The sample holds a few counts of this clonotype. What it recognizes is unknown. J is TRBJ1-1 and V is TRBV4-2; D unclear. The clonotype was recovered from a young man who received the YFV17D yellow fever vaccine. The sample was CD8+ T cells sorted from PBMCs, taken 15 days after the yellow fever booster vaccination. Here the CDR3 reads CASSQDPGRNTEAFF. The CDR3 coding sequence is TGTGCCAGCAGCCAAGATCCCGGCCGGAACACTGAAGCTTTCTTT.